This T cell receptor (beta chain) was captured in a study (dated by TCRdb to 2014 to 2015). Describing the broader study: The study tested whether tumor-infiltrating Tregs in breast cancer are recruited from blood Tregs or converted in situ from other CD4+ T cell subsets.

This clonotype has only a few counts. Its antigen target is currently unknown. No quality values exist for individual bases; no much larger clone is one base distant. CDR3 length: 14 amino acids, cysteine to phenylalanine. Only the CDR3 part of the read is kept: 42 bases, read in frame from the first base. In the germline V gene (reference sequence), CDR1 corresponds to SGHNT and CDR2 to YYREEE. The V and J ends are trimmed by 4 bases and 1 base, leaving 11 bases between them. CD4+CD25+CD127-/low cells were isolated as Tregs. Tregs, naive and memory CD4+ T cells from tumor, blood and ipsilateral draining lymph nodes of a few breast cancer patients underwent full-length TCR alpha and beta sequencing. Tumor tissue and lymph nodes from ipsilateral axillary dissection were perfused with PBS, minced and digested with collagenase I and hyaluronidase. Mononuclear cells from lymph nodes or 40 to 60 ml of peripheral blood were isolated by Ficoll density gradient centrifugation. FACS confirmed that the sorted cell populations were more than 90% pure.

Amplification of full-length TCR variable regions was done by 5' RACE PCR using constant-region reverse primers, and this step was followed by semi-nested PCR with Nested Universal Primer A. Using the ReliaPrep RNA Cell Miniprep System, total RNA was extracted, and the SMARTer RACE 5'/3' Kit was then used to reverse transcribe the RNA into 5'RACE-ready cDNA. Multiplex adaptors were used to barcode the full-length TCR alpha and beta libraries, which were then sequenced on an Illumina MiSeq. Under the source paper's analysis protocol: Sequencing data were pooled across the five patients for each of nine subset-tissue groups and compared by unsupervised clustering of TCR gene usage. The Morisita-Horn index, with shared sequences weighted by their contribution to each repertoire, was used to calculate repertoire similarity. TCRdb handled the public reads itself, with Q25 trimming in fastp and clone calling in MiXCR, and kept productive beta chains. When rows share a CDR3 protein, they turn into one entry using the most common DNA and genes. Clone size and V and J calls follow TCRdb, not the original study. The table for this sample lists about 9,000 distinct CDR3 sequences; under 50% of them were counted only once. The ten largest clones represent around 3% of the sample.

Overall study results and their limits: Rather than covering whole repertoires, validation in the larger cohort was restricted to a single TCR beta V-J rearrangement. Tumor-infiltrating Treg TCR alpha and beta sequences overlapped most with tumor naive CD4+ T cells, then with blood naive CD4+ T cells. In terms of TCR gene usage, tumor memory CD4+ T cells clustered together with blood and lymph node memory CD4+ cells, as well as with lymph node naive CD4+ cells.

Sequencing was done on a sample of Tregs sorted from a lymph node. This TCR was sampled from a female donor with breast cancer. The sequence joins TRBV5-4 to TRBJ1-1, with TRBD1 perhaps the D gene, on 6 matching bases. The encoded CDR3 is CASSPGTPNTEAFF. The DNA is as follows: TGTGCCAGCAGCCCCGGGACACCGAACACTGAAGCTTTCTTT.